This entry lists 7 T cell receptor beta chains sequenced from one sample in a study of blood T cell repertoires in COVID-19. TCRdb's copy holds only in-frame clones and misses some; the assay was immunoSEQ multiplex PCR. This sample yields some 300,000 clones, of which roughly 86% are seen a single time; 1% to 1.5% belongs to the top ten. What was sequenced was peripheral blood. The receptors were sampled from a man in his 70s with acute or convalescent COVID-19.

The V gene is TRBV4-3, the J gene TRBJ1-2, with a tentative D call TRBD1 (5 bases). Trimming cost V 1 base and J 0 bases, with 9 bases left between them. CDR3 size: 15 residues. Germline CDR1 LGHNA, CDR2 YSLEER. In DNA, the CDR3 is TGCGCCAGCAGCCAAGTCATAGGGGCTAACTATGGCTACACCTTC. Residues: CASSQVIGANYGYTF.

The V call is TRBV29-1, the J call TRBJ2-3, with TRBD2 matching 8 bases. Germline V gives CDR1 SQVTM, CDR2 ANQGSEA. The ends lost 3 bases at V and 2 bases at J; junction bases unmatched: 7. The CDR3 has 15 residues. CDR3 DNA: TGCAGCGTTGATAAAGGTAGCGGGATCACAGATACGCAGTATTTT. Protein sequence: CSVDKGSGITDTQYF.

The chain links TRBV3-1 (or the pseudogene TRBV3-2) to TRBJ2-4, with 7 bases identical to TRBD2. V gave up 0 bases and J gave up 8 bases; unmatched junction bases: 7. Germline V lookup: CDR1 LGHDT, CDR2 YNNKEL (reference sequence). This CDR3 has 15 amino acids. The CDR3 region has the DNA TGTGCCAGCAGCCAAGACGTGGGGGGGGTTGACATTCAGTACTTC. Protein product: CASSQDVGGVDIQYF.

The V gene is TRBV7-8, the J gene TRBJ2-1, with TRBD2 matching 8 bases. CDR3 length: 14 amino acids. The germline gives CDR1 SGHVS, CDR2 FQNEAQ. The junction had 4 bases not matched to a gene; V was cut back by 2 bases and J by 7 bases. The CDR3 here is CASSLSSGSNEQFF. The CDR3 bases are TGTGCCAGCAGCTTATCCAGCGGGAGTAATGAGCAGTTCTTC.

The V gene is TRBV10-3, the J gene TRBJ2-7, with D possibly matching TRBD2 (6 bases). CDR1 and CDR2 (germline): ENHRY, SYGVKD. The CDR3 is 15 residues long. V shed 0 bases and J shed 2 bases, with 11 bases lying between them. CDR3 loop: CAISESSGVAYEQYF. In nucleotides, the CDR3 is TGTGCCATCAGTGAGTCGTCGGGAGTAGCCTACGAGCAGTACTTC.

The rearrangement links TRBV27 to TRBJ2-1; TRBD2 aligns across 9 bases. The CDR3 loop spans 15 amino acids. The germline gives CDR1 MNHEY, CDR2 SMNVEV (reference sequence). V was pared by 6 bases and J by 2 bases, with 5 bases of the junction left unmatched. The CDR3 DNA follows: TGTGCCAGCAGGCGCGCGGGGGGGCCCTACAATGAGCAGTTCTTC. Its protein product is CASRRAGGPYNEQFF.

V usage is TRBV12-3 or TRBV12-4 and J usage is TRBJ2-1, with a weak D call TRBD1 (6 bases). The CDR3 covers 12 residues. Between the trimmed V and J ends, which lost 3 bases and 10 bases, there was a span of 10 bases. The CDR3 sequence is CASSFFGTEQFF. CDR3 nucleotides: TGTGCCAGCAGTTTCTTCGGGACAGAGCAGTTCTTC.